This record looks at one T cell receptor (beta chain) sequence and its context. The sample comes from a study of blood T cells in healthy people across ages. Each donor supplied around 9.9 milliliters of peripheral blood. Combining a sample-barcoded 5' primer with a J-beta primer mix, a second PCR ran for 7 to 11 cycles. TCRdb fed the 5' RACE reads into MiXCR, producing one record per CDR3 protein. This table has about 1.4 million distinct CDR3 sequences, roughly 60% appearing once. The CDR3 is made up of 15 amino acids. The germline CDR1 and CDR2 sequences are MNHEY and SMNVEV (reference sequence). V was cut by 1 base and J by 6 bases, with 14 bases left in between.

This receptor was identified in a young man in good health. The sample consisted of blood. The chain recombines TRBV27 with TRBJ2-3; D remains ambiguous. The CDR3 nucleotides read TGTGCCAGCAGTTTATACCCTATCCTGGATGATACGCAGTATTTT. This codes for CASSLYPILDDTQYF.